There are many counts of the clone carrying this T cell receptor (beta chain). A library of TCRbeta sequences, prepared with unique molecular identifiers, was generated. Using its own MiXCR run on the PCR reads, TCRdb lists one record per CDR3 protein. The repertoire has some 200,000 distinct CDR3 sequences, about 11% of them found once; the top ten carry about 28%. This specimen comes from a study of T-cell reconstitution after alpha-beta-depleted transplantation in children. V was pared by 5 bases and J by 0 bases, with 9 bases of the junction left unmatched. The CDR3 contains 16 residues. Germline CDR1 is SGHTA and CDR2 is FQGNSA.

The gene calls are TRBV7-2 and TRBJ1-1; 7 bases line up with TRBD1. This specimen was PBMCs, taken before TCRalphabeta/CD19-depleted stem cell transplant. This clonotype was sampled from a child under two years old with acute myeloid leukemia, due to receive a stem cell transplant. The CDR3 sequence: CASSPDKGALNTEAFF. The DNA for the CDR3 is TGTGCCAGCAGCCCAGATAAGGGGGCACTGAACACTGAAGCTTTCTTT.